A single TCR beta chain is shown here with its context. These data are taken from a study of memory CD4+ T cells and cytomegalovirus serostatus. The V segment lost 6 bases and the J segment 1 base; nucleotides outside the gene matches: 6. CDR3 length: 15 amino acids. The germline CDR1 and CDR2 sequences are MNHEY and SVGAGI. Single viable CD3+CD4+CD8-CD45RO+ cells were sorted as the memory CD4+ T cells. TCRdb keeps only in-frame clones here, not all; method: immunoSEQ multiplex PCR. This sample yields approximately 74,000 clones, of which about 80% are seen a single time; 4% to 5.5% belongs to the top ten.

The clonotype comes from an adult in good health and CMV-seropositive. The sample consisted of memory CD4+ T cells from blood. The chain links TRBV6-5 to TRBJ2-7, with 10 bases aligning to TRBD1. CDR3 sequence: CASSLDRGYSYEQYF. DNA for the CDR3: TGTGCCAGCAGCCTGGACAGGGGGTATTCCTACGAGCAGTACTTC.